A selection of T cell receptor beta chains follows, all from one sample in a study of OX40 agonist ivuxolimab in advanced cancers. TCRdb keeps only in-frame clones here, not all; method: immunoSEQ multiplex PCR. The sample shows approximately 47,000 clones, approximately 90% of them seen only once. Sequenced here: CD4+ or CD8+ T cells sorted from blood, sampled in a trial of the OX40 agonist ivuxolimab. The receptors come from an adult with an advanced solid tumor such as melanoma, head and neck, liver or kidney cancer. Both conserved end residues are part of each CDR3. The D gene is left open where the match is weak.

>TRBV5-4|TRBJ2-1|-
CASSFFGGAGEQFF
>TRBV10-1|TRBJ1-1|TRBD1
CASSERGQVTEAFF
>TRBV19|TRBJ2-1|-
CASSERSSYNEQFF
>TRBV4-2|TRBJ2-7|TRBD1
CASSQEDRGAYEQYF
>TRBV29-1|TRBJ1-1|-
CSVQGGRTEAFF
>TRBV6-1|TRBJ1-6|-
CASSESGVIYNSPLHF
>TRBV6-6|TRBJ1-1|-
CASSPRPTEAFF
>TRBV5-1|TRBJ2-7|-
CASSLAGQESYEQYF
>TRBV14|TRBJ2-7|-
CASSHENTGDEQYF
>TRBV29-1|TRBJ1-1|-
CSVESPGWSTEAFF
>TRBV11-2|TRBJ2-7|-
CASSLRALLYEQYF
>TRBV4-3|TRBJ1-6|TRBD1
CASSQGTGLSPLHF
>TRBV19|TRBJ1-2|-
CASRWGVSKNYGYTF
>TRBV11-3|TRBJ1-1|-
CASSGLTVNTEAFF
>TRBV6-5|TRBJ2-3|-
CASSYPGADTQYF
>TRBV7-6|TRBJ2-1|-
CASSLIDSSIGDEQFF
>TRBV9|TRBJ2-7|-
CASSVDRYSYEQYF
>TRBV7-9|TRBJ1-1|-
CASSSWMSGPEAFF
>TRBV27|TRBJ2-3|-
CASSQGASTDTQYF
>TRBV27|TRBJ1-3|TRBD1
CASSLHPWTGSSGNTIYF
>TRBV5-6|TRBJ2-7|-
CASSNDPLANYEQYF
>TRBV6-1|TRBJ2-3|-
CASSEAGIRGTDTQYF
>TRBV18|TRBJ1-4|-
CASSGGDEKLFF
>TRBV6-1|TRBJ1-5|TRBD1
CASRRTGRNQPQHF
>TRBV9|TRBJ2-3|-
CASSVGSSVRDTQYF
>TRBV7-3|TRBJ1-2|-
CASSLYFMGEGLGYTF
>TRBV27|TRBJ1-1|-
CASRLATQPGRRLIF